This T cell receptor beta chain is drawn from a study of identical twins. Study observations and caveats: Twin sharing of out-of-frame TCR alpha was underestimated by models in monozygotic pairs. For cord blood, abundant beta clonotypes had fewer insertions, unlike memory repertoires, which showed none.

With no exceptions, donors were healthy Caucasians. As concerns this clonotype: Its target is not known. A much larger clone differs from this one at a single base, so this may be a read error.

TCRdb passed the 5' RACE reads through MiXCR, listing each CDR3 protein once. The top ten hold 0.25% to 0.3% of the sample, which has roughly 1.6 million distinct CDR3 sequences, less than 35% seen once. Germline lookup yields CDR1 MDHEN and CDR2 SYDVKM. This CDR3 contains 10 residues. The sequenced material came from cord blood. The clonotype was recovered from a newborn girl in good health. V usage is TRBV28 and J usage is TRBJ2-1; no clear D gene. Gene TRBJ2-7 matches the end of the DNA better, so the J call may be wrong. DNA for the CDR3: TGTGCCAGCAAAAGGAATGAGCAGTACTTC. It encodes CASKRNEQYF.